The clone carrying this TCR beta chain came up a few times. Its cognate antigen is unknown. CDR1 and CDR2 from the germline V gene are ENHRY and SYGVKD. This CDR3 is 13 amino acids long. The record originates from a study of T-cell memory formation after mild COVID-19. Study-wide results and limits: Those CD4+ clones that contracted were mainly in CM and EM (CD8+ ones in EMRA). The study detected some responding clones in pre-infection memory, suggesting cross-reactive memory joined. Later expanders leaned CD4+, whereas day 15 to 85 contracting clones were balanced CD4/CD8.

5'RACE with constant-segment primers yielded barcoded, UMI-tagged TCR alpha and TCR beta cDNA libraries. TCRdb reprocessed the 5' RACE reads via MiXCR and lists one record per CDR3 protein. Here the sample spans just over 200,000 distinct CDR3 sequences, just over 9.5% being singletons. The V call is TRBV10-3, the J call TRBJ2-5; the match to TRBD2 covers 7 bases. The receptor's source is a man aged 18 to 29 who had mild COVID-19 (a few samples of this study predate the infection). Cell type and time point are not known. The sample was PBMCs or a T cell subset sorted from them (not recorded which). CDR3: CANGGGPQETQYF. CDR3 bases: TGTGCAAATGGCGGGGGACCCCAAGAGACCCAGTACTTC.